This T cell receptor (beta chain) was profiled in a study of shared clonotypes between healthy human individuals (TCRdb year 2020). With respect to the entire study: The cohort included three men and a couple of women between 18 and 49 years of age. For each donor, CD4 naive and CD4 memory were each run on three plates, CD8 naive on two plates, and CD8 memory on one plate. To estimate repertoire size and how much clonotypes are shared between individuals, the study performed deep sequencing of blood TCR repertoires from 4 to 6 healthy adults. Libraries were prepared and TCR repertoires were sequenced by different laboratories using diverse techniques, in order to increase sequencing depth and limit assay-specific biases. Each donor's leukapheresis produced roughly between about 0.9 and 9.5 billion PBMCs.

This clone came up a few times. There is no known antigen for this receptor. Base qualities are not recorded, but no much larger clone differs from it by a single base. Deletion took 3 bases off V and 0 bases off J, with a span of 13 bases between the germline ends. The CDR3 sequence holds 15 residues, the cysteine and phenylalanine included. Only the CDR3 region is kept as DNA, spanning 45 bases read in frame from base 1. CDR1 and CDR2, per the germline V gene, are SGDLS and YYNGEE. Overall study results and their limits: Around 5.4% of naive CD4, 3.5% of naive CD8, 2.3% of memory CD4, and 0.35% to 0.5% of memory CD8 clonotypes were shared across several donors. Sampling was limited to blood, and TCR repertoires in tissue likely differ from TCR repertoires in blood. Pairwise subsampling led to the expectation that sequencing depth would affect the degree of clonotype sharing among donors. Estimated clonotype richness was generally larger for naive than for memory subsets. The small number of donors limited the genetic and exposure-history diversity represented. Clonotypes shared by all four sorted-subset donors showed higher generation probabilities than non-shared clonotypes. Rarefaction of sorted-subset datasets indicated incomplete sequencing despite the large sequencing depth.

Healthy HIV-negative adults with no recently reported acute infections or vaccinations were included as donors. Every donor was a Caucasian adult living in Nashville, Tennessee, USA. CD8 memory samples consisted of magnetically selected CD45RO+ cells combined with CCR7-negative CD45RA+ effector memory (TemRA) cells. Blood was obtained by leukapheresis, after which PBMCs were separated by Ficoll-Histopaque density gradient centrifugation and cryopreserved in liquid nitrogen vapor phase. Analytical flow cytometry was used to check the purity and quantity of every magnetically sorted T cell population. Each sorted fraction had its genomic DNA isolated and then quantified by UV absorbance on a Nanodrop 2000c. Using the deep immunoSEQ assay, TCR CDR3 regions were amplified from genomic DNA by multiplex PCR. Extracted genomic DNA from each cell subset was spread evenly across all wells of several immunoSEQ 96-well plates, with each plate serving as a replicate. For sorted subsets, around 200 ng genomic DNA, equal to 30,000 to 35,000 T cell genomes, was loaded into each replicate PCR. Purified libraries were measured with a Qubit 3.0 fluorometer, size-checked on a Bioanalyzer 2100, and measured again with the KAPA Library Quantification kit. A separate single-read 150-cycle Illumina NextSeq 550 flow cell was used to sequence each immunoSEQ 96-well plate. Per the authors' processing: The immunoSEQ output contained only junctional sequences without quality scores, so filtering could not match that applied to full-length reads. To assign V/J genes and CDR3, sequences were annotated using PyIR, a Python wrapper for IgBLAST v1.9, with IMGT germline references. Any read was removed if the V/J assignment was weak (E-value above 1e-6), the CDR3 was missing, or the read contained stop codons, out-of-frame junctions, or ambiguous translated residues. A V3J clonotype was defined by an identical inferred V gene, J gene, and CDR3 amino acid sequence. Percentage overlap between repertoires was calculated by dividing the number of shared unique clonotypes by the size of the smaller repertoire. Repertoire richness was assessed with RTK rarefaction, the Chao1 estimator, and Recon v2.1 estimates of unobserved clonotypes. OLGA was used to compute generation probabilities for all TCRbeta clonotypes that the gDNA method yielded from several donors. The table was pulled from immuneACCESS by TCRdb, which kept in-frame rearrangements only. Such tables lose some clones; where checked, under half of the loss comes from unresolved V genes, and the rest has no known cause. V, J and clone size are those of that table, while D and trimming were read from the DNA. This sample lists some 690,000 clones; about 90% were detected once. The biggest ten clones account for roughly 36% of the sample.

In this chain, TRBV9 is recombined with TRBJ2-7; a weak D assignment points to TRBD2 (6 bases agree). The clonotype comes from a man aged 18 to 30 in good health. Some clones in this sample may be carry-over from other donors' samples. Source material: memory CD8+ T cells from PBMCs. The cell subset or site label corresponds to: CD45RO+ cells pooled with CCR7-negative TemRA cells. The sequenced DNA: TGTGCCAGCAGCGCCGAAGGCGGGGCCTCCTACGAGCAGTACTTC. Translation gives CASSAEGGASYEQYF. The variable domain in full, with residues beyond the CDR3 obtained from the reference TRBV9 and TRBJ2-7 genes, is DSGVTQTPKHLITATGQRVTLRCSPRSGDLSVYWYQQSLDQGLQFLIQYYNGEERAKGNILERFSAQQFPDLHSELNLSSLELGDSALYFCASSAEGGASYEQYFGPGTRLTVT.